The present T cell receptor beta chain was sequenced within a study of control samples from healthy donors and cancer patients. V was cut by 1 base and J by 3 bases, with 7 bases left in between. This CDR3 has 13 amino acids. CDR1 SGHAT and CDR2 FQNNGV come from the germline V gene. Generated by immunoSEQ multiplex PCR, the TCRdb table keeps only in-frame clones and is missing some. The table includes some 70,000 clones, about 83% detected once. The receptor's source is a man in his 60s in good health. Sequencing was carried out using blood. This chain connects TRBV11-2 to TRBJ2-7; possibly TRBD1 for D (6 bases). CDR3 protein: CASSLVQGYEQYF. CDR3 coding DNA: TGTGCCAGCAGCTTAGTACAGGGCTACGAGCAGTACTTC.